What follows describes a single T cell receptor (beta chain). This specimen belongs to a study of blood T cell repertoires in COVID-19. Across the study: Nucleic acid was either cDNA or gDNA, and it came from T cells, B-cell-depleted T cells, or PBMCs.

Profiled with immunoSEQ multiplex PCR; TCRdb holds only in-frame clones, not every one. The top ten hold roughly 10% of the sample, which has 170,000 or so clones, 88% seen once. CDR1 is SGHDT, CDR2 YYEEEE, per germline. Trimming left V 1 base short and J 2 bases short, with 10 bases between. This CDR3 comprises 14 residues. V and J are TRBV5-6 and TRBJ2-7; tentative D call: TRBD1 (5 bases). The specimen was PBMCs or T cells enriched from blood (not recorded which). The sequence derives from a woman under 30 who had recovered from COVID-19. The CDR3: CASSLPGSTYEQYF. The CDR3 DNA reads TGTGCCAGCAGCTTGCCAGGGTCAACCTACGAGCAGTACTTC. Together with reference TRBV5-6 and TRBJ2-7, the CDR3 gives the full variable domain: DAGVTQSPTHLIKTRGQQVTLRCSPKSGHDTVSWYQQALGQGPQFIFQYYEEEERQRGNFPDRFSGHQFPNYSSELNVNALLLGDSALYLCASSLPGSTYEQYFGPGTRLTVT.